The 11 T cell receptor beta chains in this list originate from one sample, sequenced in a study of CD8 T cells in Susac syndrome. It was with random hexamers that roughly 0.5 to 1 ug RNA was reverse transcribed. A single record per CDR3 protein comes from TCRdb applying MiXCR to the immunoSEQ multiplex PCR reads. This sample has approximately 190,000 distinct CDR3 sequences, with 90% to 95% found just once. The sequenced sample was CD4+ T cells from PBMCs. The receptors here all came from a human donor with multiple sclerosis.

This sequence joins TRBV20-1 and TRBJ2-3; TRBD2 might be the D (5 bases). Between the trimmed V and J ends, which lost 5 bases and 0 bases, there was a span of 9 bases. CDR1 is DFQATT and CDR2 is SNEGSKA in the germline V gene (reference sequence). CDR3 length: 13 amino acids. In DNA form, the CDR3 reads TGCAGTGCTCGTAGGACTAGCACAGATACGCAGTATTTT. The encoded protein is CSARRTSTDTQYF.

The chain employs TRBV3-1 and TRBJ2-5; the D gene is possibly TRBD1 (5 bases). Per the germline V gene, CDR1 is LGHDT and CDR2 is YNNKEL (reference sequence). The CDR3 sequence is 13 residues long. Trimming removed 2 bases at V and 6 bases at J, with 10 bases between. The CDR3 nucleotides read TGTGCCAGCAGCCAATCCAGGGTCAAGACCCAGTACTTC. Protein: CASSQSRVKTQYF.

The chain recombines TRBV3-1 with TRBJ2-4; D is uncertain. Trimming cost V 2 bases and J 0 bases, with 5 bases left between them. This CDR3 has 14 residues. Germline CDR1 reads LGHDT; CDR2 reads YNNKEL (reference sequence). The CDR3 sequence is CASSQQVAKNIQYF. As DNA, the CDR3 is TGTGCCAGCAGCCAACAGGTAGCCAAAAACATTCAGTACTTC.

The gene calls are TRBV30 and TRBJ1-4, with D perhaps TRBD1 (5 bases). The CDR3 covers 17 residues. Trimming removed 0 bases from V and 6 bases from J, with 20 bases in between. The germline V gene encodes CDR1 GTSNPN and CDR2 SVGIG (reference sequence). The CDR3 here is CAWSVRGFRQGYEKLFF. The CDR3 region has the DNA TGTGCCTGGAGTGTACGAGGGTTTCGCCAGGGTTATGAAAAACTGTTTTTT.

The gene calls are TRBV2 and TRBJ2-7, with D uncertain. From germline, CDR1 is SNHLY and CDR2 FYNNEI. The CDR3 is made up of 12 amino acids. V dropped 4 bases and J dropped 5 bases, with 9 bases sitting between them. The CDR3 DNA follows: TGTGCCAGCAGTGGGGAAAGGGACGAGCAGTACTTC. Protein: CASSGERDEQYF.

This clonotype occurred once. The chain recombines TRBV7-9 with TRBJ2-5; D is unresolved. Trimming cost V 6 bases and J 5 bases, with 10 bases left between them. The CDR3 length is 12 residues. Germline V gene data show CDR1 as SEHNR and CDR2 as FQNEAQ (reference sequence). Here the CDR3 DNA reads TGTGCCAGCAGTCCTACCGTTGAGACCCAGTACTTC. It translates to CASSPTVETQYF.

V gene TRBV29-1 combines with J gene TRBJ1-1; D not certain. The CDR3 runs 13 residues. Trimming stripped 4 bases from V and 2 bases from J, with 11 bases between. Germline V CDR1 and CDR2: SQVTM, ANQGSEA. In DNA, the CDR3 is TGCAGCGTTGCAGTAGACAAAAACACTGAAGCTTTCTTT. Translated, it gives CSVAVDKNTEAFF. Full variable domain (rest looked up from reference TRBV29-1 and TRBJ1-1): SAVISQKPSRDICQRGTSLTIQCQVDSQVTMMFWYRQQPGQSLTLIATANQGSEATYESGFVIDKFPISRPNLTFSTLTVSNMSPEDSSIYLCSVAVDKNTEAFFGQGTRLTVV.

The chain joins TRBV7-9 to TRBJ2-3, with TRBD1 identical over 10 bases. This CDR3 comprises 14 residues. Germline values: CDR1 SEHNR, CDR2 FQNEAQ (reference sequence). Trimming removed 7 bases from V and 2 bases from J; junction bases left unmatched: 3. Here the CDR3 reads CASTGTGDTDTQYF. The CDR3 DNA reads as TGTGCCAGCACCGGGACAGGGGACACAGATACGCAGTATTTT.

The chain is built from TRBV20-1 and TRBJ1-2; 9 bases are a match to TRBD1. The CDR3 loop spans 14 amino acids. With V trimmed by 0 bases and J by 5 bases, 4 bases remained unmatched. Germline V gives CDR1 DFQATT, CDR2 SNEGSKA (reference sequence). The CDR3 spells CSARDATGGYGYTF. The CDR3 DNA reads TGCAGTGCTAGAGATGCGACAGGGGGATATGGCTACACCTTC.

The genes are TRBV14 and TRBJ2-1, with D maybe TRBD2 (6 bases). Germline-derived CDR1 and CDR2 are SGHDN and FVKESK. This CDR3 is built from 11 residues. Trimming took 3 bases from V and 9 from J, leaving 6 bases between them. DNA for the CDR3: TGTGCCAGCAGCCAGGAGGGTGAGCAGTTCTTC. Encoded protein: CASSQEGEQFF.

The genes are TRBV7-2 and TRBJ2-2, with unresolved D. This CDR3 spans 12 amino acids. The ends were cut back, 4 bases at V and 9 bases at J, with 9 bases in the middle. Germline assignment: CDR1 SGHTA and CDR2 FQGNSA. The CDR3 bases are TGTGCCAGCAGCTCTGCTGGAAGGGAGCTGTTTTTT. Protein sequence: CASSSAGRELFF.